Following are 2 T cell receptor beta chains from one sample sequenced in a study of early T cells in non-severe SARS-CoV-2 infection. TCRdb redid the calling of the 5' RACE reads with MiXCR, one entry per CDR3 protein. The repertoire holds around 99,000 distinct CDR3 sequences, with around 10% as singletons. The sample comprised whole blood. These receptors were collected from an adult who was a healthcare worker with PCR-confirmed SARS-CoV-2 infection or an uninfected control (not recorded which).

This clonotype was seen more than once but under ten times. The chain combines TRBV2 with TRBJ2-1, with 8 nucleotides matching TRBD1. CDR1 is SNHLY, CDR2 FYNNEI, per germline. The CDR3 has 10 residues. J gave up 12 bases and V 7 bases, and 2 bases lay outside the gene matches. The CDR3 DNA reads as TGTGCCAGCACCGGACAGGGGCAGTTCTTC. Amino acid sequence: CASTGQGQFF.

Many counts were recorded for this clonotype. V is TRBV7-6 and J is TRBJ2-7, with D possibly TRBD2 on 5 matching bases. V lost 5 bases and J 3 bases, leaving 5 bases between the germline ends. This CDR3 has 11 amino acids. CDR1 and CDR2 from the germline V gene are SGHVS and FNYEAQ. CDR3 DNA sequence: TGTGCCAGCAGCCGGGACTACGAGCAGTACTTC. Protein sequence: CASSRDYEQYF.